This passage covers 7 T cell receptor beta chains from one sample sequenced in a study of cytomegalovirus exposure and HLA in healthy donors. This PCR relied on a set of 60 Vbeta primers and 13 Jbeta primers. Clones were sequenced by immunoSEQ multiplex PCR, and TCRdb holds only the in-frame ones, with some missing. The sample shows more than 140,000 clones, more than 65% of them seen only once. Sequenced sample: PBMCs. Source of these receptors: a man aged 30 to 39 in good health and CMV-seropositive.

Here the CDR3 reads CASSFSGTVLTGELFF. The DNA for the CDR3 is TGTGCCAGCAGTTTCTCCGGGACAGTTCTTACCGGGGAGCTGTTTTTT. This chain joins TRBV28 and TRBJ2-2; 7 positions agree with TRBD1. After removal of 3 bases from V and 5 bases from J, the junction contained 9 bases not matched to a gene. The CDR3 length is 16 residues. Germline CDR1 reads MDHEN; CDR2 reads SYDVKM.

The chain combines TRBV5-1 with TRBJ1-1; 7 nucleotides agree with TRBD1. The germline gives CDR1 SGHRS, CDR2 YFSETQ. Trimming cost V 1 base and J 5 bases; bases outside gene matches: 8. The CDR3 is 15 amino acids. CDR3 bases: TGCGCCAGCAGCTTGTTGGAAGGGGGCTGGACTGAAGCTTTCTTT. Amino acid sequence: CASSLLEGGWTEAFF.

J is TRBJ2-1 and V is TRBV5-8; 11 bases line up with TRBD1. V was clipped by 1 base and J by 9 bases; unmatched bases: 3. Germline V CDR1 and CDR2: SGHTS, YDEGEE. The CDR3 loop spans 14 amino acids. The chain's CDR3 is CASSLRTGGGEQFF. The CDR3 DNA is TGTGCCAGCAGCTTGCGGACAGGGGGCGGTGAGCAGTTCTTC.

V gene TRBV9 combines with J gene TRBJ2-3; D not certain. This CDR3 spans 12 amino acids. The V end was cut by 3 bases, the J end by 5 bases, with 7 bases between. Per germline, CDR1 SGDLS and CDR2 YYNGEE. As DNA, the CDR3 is TGTGCCAGCAGCGCCGCGCAAGATACGCAGTATTTT. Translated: CASSAAQDTQYF.

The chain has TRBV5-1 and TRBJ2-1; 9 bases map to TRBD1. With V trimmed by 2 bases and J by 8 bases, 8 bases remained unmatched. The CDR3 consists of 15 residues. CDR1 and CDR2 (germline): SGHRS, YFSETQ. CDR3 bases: TGCGCCAGCAGCTTTTACAGGGGGCGCAGAGATGAGCAGTTCTTC. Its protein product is CASSFYRGRRDEQFF.

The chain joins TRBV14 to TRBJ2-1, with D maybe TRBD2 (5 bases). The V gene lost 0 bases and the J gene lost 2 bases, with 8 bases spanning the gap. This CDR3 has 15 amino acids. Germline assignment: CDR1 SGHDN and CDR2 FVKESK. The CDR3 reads CASSQDPGAYNEQFF. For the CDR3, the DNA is TGTGCCAGCAGCCAAGATCCCGGGGCCTACAATGAGCAGTTCTTC.

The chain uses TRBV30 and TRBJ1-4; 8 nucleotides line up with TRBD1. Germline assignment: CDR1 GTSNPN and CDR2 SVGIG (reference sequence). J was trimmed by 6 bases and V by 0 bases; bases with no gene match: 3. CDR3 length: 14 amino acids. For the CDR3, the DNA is TGTGCCTGGAGTGTGTACAGGGGGGATGAAAAACTGTTTTTT. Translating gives CAWSVYRGDEKLFF. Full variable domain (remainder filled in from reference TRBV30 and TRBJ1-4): SQTIHQWPATLVQPVGSPLSLECTVEGTSNPNLYWYRQAAGRGLQLLFYSVGIGQISSEVPQNLSASRPQDRQFILSSKKLLLSDSGFYLCAWSVYRGDEKLFFGSGTQLSVL.